The present T cell receptor (beta chain) was sequenced within a study of T cells in Graves' hyperthyroidism and ophthalmopathy. The CDR3 contains 18 residues. Germline V CDR1 and CDR2: SGHVS, FNYEAQ. V dropped 1 base and J dropped 0; count of bases not matched to a gene: 8. Amplification of TCR beta CDR3 regions was performed using RNA transcripts as template. The TCR CDR3 was amplified in a first-round RT-PCR using the HTBI primer set. TCRdb re-called the multiplex PCR reads with MiXCR, one entry per CDR3 protein. This table has approximately 98,000 distinct CDR3 sequences, around 37% appearing once. Patients were excluded because of uncontrolled infection, other autoimmune disease, pregnancy or lactation. Together with thyroid ultrasound, orbital computed tomography, serum thyroxine and TRAb, clinical symptoms were used for diagnoses.

This receptor was obtained from a woman aged 25 to 45 with Graves' hyperthyroidism. The chain links TRBV7-6 to TRBJ2-2; 7 bases map to TRBD1. The sequenced material came from peripheral blood or thyroid tissue (not recorded which). In DNA, the CDR3 is TGTGCCAGCAGCTTAGTACTTCCGGGACAGACGAACACCGGGGAGCTGTTTTTT. Translated, it gives CASSLVLPGQTNTGELFF.